This T cell receptor beta chain was found in a study of blood T cell repertoires in COVID-19. In the original processing: Amplification of reference gene primers provided the estimated nucleated cell counts. The assay was immunoSEQ multiplex PCR, and TCRdb's table has in-frame clones only and misses some. D and trimming come from the DNA, and the V and J calls and clone size come from that table. Of approximately 65,000 clones listed, 65% to 90% are singletons. CDR1 MGHRA and CDR2 YSYEKL come from the germline V gene. Trimming cost V 7 bases and J 3 bases; bases outside gene matches: 5. This CDR3 is built from 14 residues.

The gene calls are TRBV4-1 and TRBJ1-2; 10 bases match TRBD1. The clonotype originates from a man in his forties with acute or convalescent COVID-19. Source material: peripheral blood. The CDR3, as DNA: TGCGCCAGCAACGGCGGGACAGGGGACTATGGCTACACCTTC. Its translation: CASNGGTGDYGYTF.